The following is a T cell receptor beta chain sequence with its context. The target antigen is unknown. Samples came from axillary lymph nodes draining the breast cancer. The CDR3 has 12 residues. Germline CDR1 and CDR2: MDHEN and SYDVKM. V lost 10 bases and J lost 7; bases outside the gene matches: 8. MiXCR, run by TCRdb on the multiplex PCR reads, gives a single entry per CDR3 protein. This table has some 140,000 distinct CDR3 sequences, around 20% appearing once. This record comes from a study of breast tumors, draining lymph nodes, adjacent tissues. Regarding the study as a whole: Findings are consistent with lymph node origin and intratumoral expansion of most tumor T cells. Data only fit, rather than demonstrated, lymph node origin of most tumor T cells. Tumor and nontumor repertoires were significantly more similar in luminal-like than in basal-like breast cancer. Compared with lymph nodes, tumors were less diverse; compared with nontumor tissue, more.

The chain has TRBV28 and TRBJ1-2; TRBD1 aligns across 8 bases. The source material was axillary lymph node tissue. The source is a female donor with breast cancer. Some clones in this sample may be carry-over from other donors' samples. CDR3 loop: CAIVTGVGGYTF. CDR3 nucleotides: TGTGCCATCGTGACAGGGGTGGGTGGCTACACCTTC.